Below, 2 T cell receptor beta chains from the same sample are listed, as sequenced in a study of blood T cell repertoires in COVID-19. Sequencing was performed with immunoSEQ multiplex PCR; in TCRdb, only in-frame clones are kept and a portion is missing. There are approximately 140,000 clones in the sample; approximately 82% occur only once, and roughly 15% lies in the top ten. Source material: peripheral blood. Receptors originate from a human donor with acute or convalescent COVID-19. The donor label of this sample is uncertain.

The chain uses TRBV4-2 and TRBJ2-7, with D possibly matching TRBD1 (5 bases). The CDR3 runs 16 residues. The germline CDR1 and CDR2 sequences are LGHNA and YNFKEQ. V gave up 0 bases and J gave up 5 bases, with 17 bases separating them. Here the CDR3 reads CASSQDFSTVPNEQYF. CDR3 sequence (DNA): TGTGCCAGCAGCCAAGATTTTTCGACAGTCCCTAACGAGCAGTACTTC.

The J gene is TRBJ1-6, the V gene TRBV10-3; 7 bases align to TRBD1. V was clipped by 7 bases and J by 5 bases; unmatched bases: 5. Germline CDR1 ENHRY, CDR2 SYGVKD. The CDR3 is made up of 14 amino acids. The CDR3 loop reads CAIKATGNNSPLHF. The CDR3 bases are TGTGCCATCAAGGCGACAGGGAATAATTCACCCCTCCACTTT.